The entry below gives a single T cell receptor (beta chain) sequence along with its context. This record belongs to a study of shared T cell receptors in the human thymus. CDR1 is MNHEY and CDR2 is SMNVEV in the germline V gene (reference sequence). With 5 bases clipped from V and 6 bases from J, the junction kept 8 bases outside the gene matches. The CDR3 length is 14 residues. Libraries were prepared by immunoSEQ multiplex PCR; TCRdb keeps only in-frame clonotypes and omits some of them. The sample lists under 700,000 clones; more than 75% were seen once. The sample also formed part of further work on human thymus T cells. From that paper: Thymus tissue for the work was resected from patients undergoing corrective heart surgery. Reports from related research described highly overlapping thymic repertoires among unrelated individuals.

The sequencing input was thymocytes. This clonotype was sampled from a boy under two years old with a congenital heart defect. The chain employs TRBV27 and TRBJ2-3; TRBD2 matches at 7 bases. CDR3 sequence (DNA): TGTGCCAGCAGTCGGGCGGGAGTGGCCGATACGCAGTATTTT. Its protein is CASSRAGVADTQYF.